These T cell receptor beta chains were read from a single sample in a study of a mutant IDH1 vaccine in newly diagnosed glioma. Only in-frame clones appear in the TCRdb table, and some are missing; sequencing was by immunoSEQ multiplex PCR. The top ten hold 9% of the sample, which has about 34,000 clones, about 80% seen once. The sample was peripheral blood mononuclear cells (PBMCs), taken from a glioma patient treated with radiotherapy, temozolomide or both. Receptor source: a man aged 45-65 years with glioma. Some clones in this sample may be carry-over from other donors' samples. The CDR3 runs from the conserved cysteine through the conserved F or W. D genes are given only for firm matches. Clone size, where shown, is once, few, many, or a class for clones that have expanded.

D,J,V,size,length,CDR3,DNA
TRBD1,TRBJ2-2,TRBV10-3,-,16,CAISPGQGKGGGELFF,TGTGCCATCAGCCCGGGACAGGGAAAAGGAGGCGGGGAGCTGTTTTTT
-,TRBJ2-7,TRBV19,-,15,CASSPRQASSYEQYF,TGTGCCAGTAGTCCGCGACAGGCGAGCTCCTACGAGCAGTACTTC
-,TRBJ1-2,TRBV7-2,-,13,CASSTIEDYGYTF,TGTGCCAGCAGTACCATCGAAGACTATGGCTACACCTTC
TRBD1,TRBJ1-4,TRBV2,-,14,CASRNTGANEKLFF,TGTGCCAGCCGCAACACAGGGGCTAATGAAAAACTGTTTTTT
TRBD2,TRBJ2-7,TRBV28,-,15,CASSLRGRASYEQYF,TGTGCCAGCAGTTTACGTGGGAGGGCCTCCTACGAGCAGTACTTC
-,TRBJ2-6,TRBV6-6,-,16,CASSPQGGSGANVLTF,TGTGCCAGCAGTCCCCAGGGGGGCTCTGGGGCCAACGTCCTGACTTTC
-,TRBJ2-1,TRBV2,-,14,CASSEGGPYNEQFF,TGTGCCAGCAGTGAAGGGGGGCCCTACAATGAGCAGTTCTTC
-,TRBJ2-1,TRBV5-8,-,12,CASSLVGGEQFF,TGTGCCAGCAGCTTGGTTGGCGGTGAGCAGTTCTTC
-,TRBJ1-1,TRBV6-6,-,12,CASSYGGTEAFF,TGTGCCAGCAGTTACGGGGGTACTGAAGCTTTCTTT
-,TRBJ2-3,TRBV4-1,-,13,CASSQERGDTQYF,TGCGCCAGCAGCCAAGAGAGGGGAGATACGCAGTATTTT
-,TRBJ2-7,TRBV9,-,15,CASSVGPGTAYEQYF,TGTGCCAGCAGCGTAGGGCCGGGAACAGCCTACGAGCAGTACTTC
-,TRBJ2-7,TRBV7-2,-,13,CASSFQSSYEQYF,TGTGCCAGCAGCTTTCAGAGCTCCTACGAGCAGTACTTC
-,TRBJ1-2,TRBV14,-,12,CASSPLNYGYTF,TGTGCCAGCAGCCCGCTCAACTATGGCTACACCTTC
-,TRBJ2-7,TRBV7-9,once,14,CASSSAGHFYEQYF,TGTGCCAGCAGCTCCGCGGGGCATTTCTACGAGCAGTACTTC
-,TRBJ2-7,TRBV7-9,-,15,CASSLQGDRNVEQYF,TGTGCCAGCAGCTTGCAAGGAGACAGGAACGTCGAGCAGTACTTC
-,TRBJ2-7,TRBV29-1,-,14,CSVRQGAGSYEQYF,TGCAGCGTTAGGCAGGGCGCAGGTTCCTACGAGCAGTACTTC
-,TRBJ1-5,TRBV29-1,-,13,CSVGGGSNQPQHF,TGCAGCGTTGGGGGGGGGAGCAATCAGCCCCAGCATTTT
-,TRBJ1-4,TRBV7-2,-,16,CASSIQGPLTNEKLFF,TGTGCCAGCAGCATCCAGGGGCCCCTTACCAATGAAAAACTGTTTTTT
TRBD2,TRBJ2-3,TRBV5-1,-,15,CASSLSRGGTDTQYF,TGCGCCAGCAGCTTGAGCCGGGGGGGCACAGATACGCAGTATTTT
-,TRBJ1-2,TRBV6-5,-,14,CASSYSTVNYGYTF,TGTGCCAGCAGTTATTCGACAGTTAACTATGGCTACACCTTC